This T cell receptor (beta chain) was profiled in a study of neurological immune-mediated disorders. Study results and caveats: CDR3 amino acid sequences of expanded clones were not shared across subjects, a result suggesting private repertoires in all groups.

Ten or more counts support this clonotype. Its antigen is unidentified. Trimming removed 2 bases from V and 9 bases from J, with 8 bases in between. The germline gives CDR1 DFQATT, CDR2 SNEGSKA (reference sequence). This CDR3 is 11 amino acids long. Synthesis of cDNA was performed by 5'RACE using 10-nucleotide random UMIs. Over 200 million TCR-beta sequences from 15-18 subjects were obtained in each sequencing run. MiXCR was run by TCRdb on the 5' RACE reads, yielding one entry per CDR3 protein. The sample records about 66,000 distinct CDR3 sequences, 3.9% being singletons. From 2 million PBMCs stored at -80 C, the unsorted libraries were generated.

Sequenced: PBMCs. The V call is TRBV20-1, the J call TRBJ2-1; D call uncertain. The TCR was taken from a young man with multiple sclerosis. CDR3 DNA: TGCAGTGCTAGACCCCGGGTTGAGCAGTTCTTC. Translated, it gives CSARPRVEQFF.